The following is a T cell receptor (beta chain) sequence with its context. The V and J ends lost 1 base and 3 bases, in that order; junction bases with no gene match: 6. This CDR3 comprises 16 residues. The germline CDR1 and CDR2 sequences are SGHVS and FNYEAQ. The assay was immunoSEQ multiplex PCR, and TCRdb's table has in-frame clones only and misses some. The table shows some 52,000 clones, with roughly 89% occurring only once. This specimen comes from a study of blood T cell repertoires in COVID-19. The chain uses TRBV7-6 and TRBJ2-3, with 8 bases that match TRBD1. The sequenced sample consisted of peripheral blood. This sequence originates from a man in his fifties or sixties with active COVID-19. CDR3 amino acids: CASSLGPGQVTDTQYF. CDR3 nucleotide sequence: TGTGCCAGCAGCTTAGGCCCGGGACAGGTAACAGATACGCAGTATTTT. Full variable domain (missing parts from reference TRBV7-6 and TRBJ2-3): GAGVSQSPRYKVTKRGQDVALRCDPISGHVSLYWYRQALGQGPEFLTYFNYEAQQDKSGLPNDRFSAERPEGSISTLTIQRTEQRDSAMYRCASSLGPGQVTDTQYFGPGTRLTVL.